This T cell receptor beta chain was identified during a study of blood T cell repertoires in COVID-19. Study context: Sites across the United States, Italy and Spain contributed samples from acute and convalescent COVID-19.

Authors' analysis steps: Counts of nucleated cells, estimated from reference gene primer amplification, were obtained. This table comes from immunoSEQ multiplex PCR, and its TCRdb copy is limited to in-frame clones, with some not included. That table furnishes V, J and clone size, whereas the DNA furnished D and trimming. Of more than 100,000 clones in the sample, around 83% were seen once. V lost 7 bases and J 2 bases, leaving 17 bases between the germline ends. CDR3 length: 15 residues. Input material: peripheral blood. The gene calls are TRBV23-1 and TRBJ1-1, with TRBD1 as a possible D gene (6 bases). TRBV23-1 is sorted into the ORF group, with uncertain function. The TCR sequence derives from a woman aged 45-59 years with acute or convalescent COVID-19. The DNA for the CDR3 is TGCGCCAGCAATGGACAGAACGGCAACAACACTGAAGCTTTCTTT. Its protein product is CASNGQNGNNTEAFF.